This T cell receptor beta chain was retrieved from a study of a mutant IDH1 vaccine in newly diagnosed glioma. Looking at the study overall: Following radiotherapy alone, or alongside temozolomide cycles, vaccination was started after an interval of 4-6 weeks. Week 35 brought visit V12, which was followed by visit V13 at week 47.

Time point noted: week 47, end of study. The investigators gave 300 ug of mutant IDH1 20-mer peptide in each vaccine dose, together with topical imiquimod. Across weeks 1, 3, 5, 7, 11, 15, 19 and 23, patients received a vaccination each time, eight in all. TCRdb's table, derived via immunoSEQ multiplex PCR, lists solely in-frame clones and lacks some. The sample has about 34,000 clones, around 87% seen once. The CDR3 totals 13 residues. The V end lost 3 bases, the J end lost 3 bases, and 9 bases lay between the germline ends. Germline V gene data show CDR1 as LNHDA and CDR2 as SQIVND (reference sequence). On this clone: The antigen is unknown.

The source is a woman in her thirties with glioma. Sequences were derived from PBMCs, sampled from a glioma patient whose treatment included an IDH1 peptide vaccine. The chain joins TRBV19 to TRBJ2-7; no clear D gene. The CDR3 is CASSMGNRYEQYF. DNA for the CDR3: TGTGCCAGTAGTATGGGGAACCGCTACGAGCAGTACTTC.